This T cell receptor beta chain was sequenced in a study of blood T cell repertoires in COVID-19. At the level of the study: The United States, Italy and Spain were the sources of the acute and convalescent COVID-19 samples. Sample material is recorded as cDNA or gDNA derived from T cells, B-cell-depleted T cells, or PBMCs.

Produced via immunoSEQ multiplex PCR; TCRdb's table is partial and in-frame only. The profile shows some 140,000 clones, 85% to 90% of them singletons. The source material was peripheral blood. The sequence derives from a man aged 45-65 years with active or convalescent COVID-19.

The CDR3 loop reads CASSSEFADIQYF. For the CDR3, the DNA is TGTGCCAGTAGTAGCGAATTTGCGGACATTCAGTACTTC. The chain carries TRBV19 and TRBJ2-4; D is ambiguous. V dropped 4 bases and J dropped 8 bases, with 12 bases sitting between them. Germline V lookup: CDR1 LNHDA, CDR2 SQIVND (reference sequence). This CDR3 has 13 amino acids.